This is a list of T cell receptor beta chains from one sample in a study of blood T cell repertoires in COVID-19. Measured with immunoSEQ multiplex PCR; TCRdb has only the in-frame clones, and not every one. Altogether 95,000 to 150,000 clones are present, 70% to 85% being singletons, with the ten largest covering about 4.2%. Material for sequencing was peripheral blood. These receptor sequences come from a woman aged 70-85 years with acute or convalescent COVID-19. Each CDR3 is given with its conserved first and last residue. Each record gives: J gene, V gene, CDR3 protein.

j_gene: TRBJ1-1
v_gene: TRBV6-5
CDR3aa: CASSSGGANTEAFF

j_gene: TRBJ2-1
v_gene: TRBV5-1
CDR3aa: CASSLGQGYNEQFF

j_gene: TRBJ2-5
v_gene: TRBV4-3
CDR3aa: CASSVSGMGLGETQYF

j_gene: TRBJ2-2
v_gene: TRBV6-2/TRBV6-3
CDR3aa: CASSRDTSNTGELFF

j_gene: TRBJ1-1
v_gene: TRBV30
CDR3aa: CASTGDTEAFF

j_gene: TRBJ1-4
v_gene: TRBV3-1/TRBV3-2
CDR3aa: CASSQGTGGNEKLFF

j_gene: TRBJ1-6
v_gene: TRBV7-9
CDR3aa: CASSRESSYNSPLHF

j_gene: TRBJ1-5
v_gene: TRBV14
CDR3aa: CASSQAGKRQPQHF

j_gene: TRBJ1-3
v_gene: TRBV6-5
CDR3aa: CASWAISGNTIYF

j_gene: TRBJ1-2
v_gene: TRBV19
CDR3aa: CASTLRDRATGYTF

j_gene: TRBJ1-6
v_gene: TRBV3-1/TRBV3-2
CDR3aa: CASSQDLQAPLHF

j_gene: TRBJ1-2
v_gene: TRBV24-1
CDR3aa: CATSGTRGGYTF

j_gene: TRBJ1-1
v_gene: TRBV5-1
CDR3aa: CASSLEAGANTEAFF

j_gene: TRBJ2-1
v_gene: TRBV21-1
CDR3aa: CASSKVTGNEQFF

j_gene: TRBJ1-2
v_gene: TRBV5-4
CDR3aa: CASSLVRDSLYGYTF

j_gene: TRBJ1-1
v_gene: TRBV5-5
CDR3aa: CASRHGQGGNTEAFF

j_gene: TRBJ2-5
v_gene: TRBV20-1
CDR3aa: CSASSGGTRETQYF

j_gene: TRBJ1-2
v_gene: TRBV2
CDR3aa: CASGGARLYGYTF

j_gene: TRBJ1-1
v_gene: TRBV2
CDR3aa: CASKGEGEVMNTEAFF

j_gene: TRBJ2-1
v_gene: TRBV6-2/TRBV6-3
CDR3aa: CASSTEDNEQFF

j_gene: TRBJ2-1
v_gene: TRBV24-1
CDR3aa: CATSDVLAGKYNEQFF

j_gene: TRBJ2-5
v_gene: TRBV5-6
CDR3aa: CASSLGTPGTQYF

j_gene: TRBJ1-4
v_gene: TRBV6-2/TRBV6-3
CDR3aa: CASSYYGQGKLFF

j_gene: TRBJ2-1
v_gene: TRBV5-1
CDR3aa: CASSLEVLAGGGNEQFF

j_gene: TRBJ2-2
v_gene: TRBV7-9
CDR3aa: CASSAGSNTGELFF

j_gene: TRBJ2-5
v_gene: TRBV2
CDR3aa: CATSGGSETQYF

j_gene: TRBJ2-1
v_gene: TRBV14
CDR3aa: CASSQGLAGGHLEQFF

j_gene: TRBJ2-4
v_gene: TRBV5-1
CDR3aa: CASSLTFSGNEIRVQYF

j_gene: TRBJ2-7
v_gene: TRBV15
CDR3aa: CATSRDPLIYEQYF

j_gene: TRBJ1-2
v_gene: TRBV6-1
CDR3aa: CASSEVLGTGNYGYTF

j_gene: TRBJ1-1
v_gene: TRBV15
CDR3aa: CATSYDRGTIEAFF

j_gene: TRBJ1-4
v_gene: TRBV19
CDR3aa: CASSILGQGSEKLFF

j_gene: TRBJ2-6
v_gene: TRBV2
CDR3aa: CARWGVGRGGANVLTF

j_gene: TRBJ1-2
v_gene: TRBV30
CDR3aa: CAWNYRVGGYTF

j_gene: TRBJ1-1
v_gene: TRBV19
CDR3aa: CASSTQPGTEAFF

j_gene: TRBJ2-1
v_gene: TRBV30
CDR3aa: CAWSVGTSRGNEQFF

j_gene: TRBJ1-1
v_gene: TRBV7-2
CDR3aa: CASSSQGQGMTEAFF

j_gene: TRBJ1-1
v_gene: TRBV25-1
CDR3aa: CAGSGSQGIVTEAFF

j_gene: TRBJ1-2
v_gene: TRBV6-5
CDR3aa: CASILGGVTNYGYTF

j_gene: TRBJ2-3
v_gene: TRBV10-3
CDR3aa: CAISEKASGLTDTQYF

j_gene: TRBJ1-2
v_gene: TRBV6-5
CDR3aa: CASSITGGTGGYTF

j_gene: TRBJ2-3
v_gene: TRBV4-3
CDR3aa: CASSQEYVAGGGTQYF

j_gene: TRBJ1-1
v_gene: TRBV29-1
CDR3aa: CSVTATGLRTEAFF

j_gene: TRBJ2-1
v_gene: TRBV9
CDR3aa: CASSKTGTGYNEQFF

j_gene: TRBJ2-1
v_gene: TRBV7-9
CDR3aa: CASSSTVSGKSSYNEQFF

j_gene: TRBJ2-3
v_gene: TRBV30
CDR3aa: CAWSVGDRVKYF

j_gene: TRBJ2-2
v_gene: TRBV4-3
CDR3aa: CASSQSSGGSGELFF

j_gene: TRBJ2-4
v_gene: TRBV7-8
CDR3aa: CASSLAAPTRDIQYF

j_gene: TRBJ1-6
v_gene: TRBV4-2
CDR3aa: CASSQDAGRSPLHF

j_gene: TRBJ1-6
v_gene: TRBV5-1
CDR3aa: CASSQNTGTLHF

j_gene: TRBJ1-2
v_gene: TRBV11-3
CDR3aa: CASSPGGLRSRPYGYTF

j_gene: TRBJ2-1
v_gene: TRBV5-6
CDR3aa: CASSWKLAGGENEQFF

j_gene: TRBJ2-3
v_gene: TRBV7-2
CDR3aa: CASSFRVIAGARPDTQYF

j_gene: TRBJ2-3
v_gene: TRBV5-1
CDR3aa: CASSGGAFNTDTQYF

j_gene: TRBJ2-2
v_gene: TRBV2
CDR3aa: CASRTDRFANTGELFF